The 2 T cell receptor beta chains reported below all come from one sample, sequenced in a study of blood T cell repertoires in COVID-19. Only in-frame clones appear in the TCRdb table, and some are missing; sequencing was by immunoSEQ multiplex PCR. Of approximately 16,000 clones listed, roughly nine tenths are singletons. Sequenced material: peripheral blood. These receptors were taken from a man aged 60 to 75 with acute or convalescent COVID-19.

The J gene is TRBJ2-1, the V gene TRBV6-2 or TRBV6-3; 7 bases line up with TRBD2. The V segment lost 2 bases and the J segment 4 bases; nucleotides outside the gene matches: 2. Germline CDR1 reads MNHEY; CDR2 reads SVGEGT. CDR3 length: 14 amino acids. CDR3 region: CASSYGGDYNEQFF. The CDR3 DNA is TGTGCCAGCAGTTACGGGGGGGATTACAATGAGCAGTTCTTC.

The rearrangement links TRBV28 to TRBJ2-7; perhaps TRBD2 as D (6 bases). CDR1 and CDR2 from the germline V gene are MDHEN and SYDVKM. V shed 6 bases and J shed 4 bases, with 13 bases lying between them. The CDR3 has 13 residues. The CDR3 spells CASSRLVPYEQYF. Written as DNA, the CDR3 is TGTGCCAGCAGCAGACTAGTACCGTACGAGCAGTACTTC.